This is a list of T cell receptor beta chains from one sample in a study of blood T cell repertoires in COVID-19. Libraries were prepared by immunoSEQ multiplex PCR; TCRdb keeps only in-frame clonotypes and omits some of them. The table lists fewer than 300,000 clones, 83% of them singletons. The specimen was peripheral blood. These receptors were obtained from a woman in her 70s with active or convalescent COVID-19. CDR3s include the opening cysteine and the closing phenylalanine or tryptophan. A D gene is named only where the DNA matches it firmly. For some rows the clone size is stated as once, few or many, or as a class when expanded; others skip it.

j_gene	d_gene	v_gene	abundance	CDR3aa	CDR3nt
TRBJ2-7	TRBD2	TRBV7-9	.	CASSQDLGGNGREQYF	TGTGCCAGCAGCCAGGATCTGGGAGGGAATGGGCGAGAGCAGTACTTC
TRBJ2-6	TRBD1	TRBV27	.	CASRKQGATGANVLTF	TGTGCCAGCAGGAAACAGGGGGCGACTGGGGCCAACGTCCTGACTTTC
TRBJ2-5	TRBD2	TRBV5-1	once	CASSLQRGDQETQYF	TGCGCCAGCAGCTTACAGCGGGGGGACCAAGAGACCCAGTACTTC
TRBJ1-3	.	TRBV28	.	CASSLPGSGNTIYF	TGTGCCAGCAGTTTACCGGGCTCTGGAAACACCATATATTTT
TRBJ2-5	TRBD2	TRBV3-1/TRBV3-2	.	CASSQDHLAGETQYF	TGTGCCAGCAGCCAAGATCACCTAGCGGGGGAGACCCAGTACTTC
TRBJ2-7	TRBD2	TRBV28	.	CASSSIPGLASSYEQYF	TGTGCCAGCAGTTCAATACCGGGACTAGCGTCCTCCTACGAGCAGTACTTC
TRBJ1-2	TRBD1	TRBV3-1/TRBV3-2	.	CASSQVGTGTGYTF	TGTGCCAGCAGCCAAGTTGGGACAGGGACCGGCTACACCTTC
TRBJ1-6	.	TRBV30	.	CAWERSSYNSPLHF	TGTGCCTGGGAGAGGAGCTCCTATAATTCACCCCTCCACTTT
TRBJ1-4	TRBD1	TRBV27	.	CASSSGQGAREKLFF	TGTGCCAGCAGTTCGGGACAGGGGGCGCGAGAAAAACTGTTTTTT
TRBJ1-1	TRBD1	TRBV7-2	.	CASSQGQRVTEAFF	TGTGCCAGCAGCCAGGGACAGAGGGTCACTGAAGCTTTCTTT
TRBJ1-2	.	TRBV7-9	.	CASSQKQGGKNYGYTF	TGTGCCAGCAGCCAAAAACAGGGTGGAAAGAACTATGGCTACACCTTC
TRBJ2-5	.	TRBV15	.	CATSRDEGVKETQYF	TGTGCCACCAGCAGAGATGAGGGAGTTAAGGAGACCCAGTACTTC
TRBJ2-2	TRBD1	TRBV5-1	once	CASRTGTGSTGELFF	TGCGCCAGCAGGACCGGGACAGGGTCCACCGGGGAGCTGTTTTTT
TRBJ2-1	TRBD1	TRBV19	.	CASSMGTGGSYNEQFF	TGTGCCAGTAGTATGGGGACAGGGGGCTCCTACAATGAGCAGTTCTTC
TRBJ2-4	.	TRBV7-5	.	CVRSFGLAGGAKNIQYF	TGTGTCAGAAGCTTTGGACTAGCGGGAGGAGCCAAAAACATTCAGTACTTC
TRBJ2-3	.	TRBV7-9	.	CASSPALSSARTDTQYF	TGTGCCAGCAGCCCTGCCCTTAGTAGCGCGCGCACAGATACGCAGTATTTT
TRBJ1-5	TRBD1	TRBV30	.	CAWSITGGQPQHF	TGTGCCTGGAGTATTACAGGGGGCCAGCCCCAGCATTTT
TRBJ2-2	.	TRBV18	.	CASSPPNRQANTGELFF	TGTGCCAGCTCACCACCCAACAGACAAGCGAACACCGGGGAGCTGTTTTTT
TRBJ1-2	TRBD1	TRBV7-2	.	CASSPTGALNYGYTF	TGTGCCAGCAGTCCCACAGGGGCCTTAAACTATGGCTACACCTTC
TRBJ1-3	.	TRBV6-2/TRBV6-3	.	CASSYQGRGNTIYF	TGTGCCAGCAGTTACCAGGGGCGAGGAAACACCATATATTTT
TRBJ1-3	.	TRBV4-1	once	CASSQSGTPSGANTIYF	TGCGCCAGCAGCCAAAGCGGGACACCGTCTGGAGCAAACACCATATATTTT
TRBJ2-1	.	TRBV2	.	CASVRNAYNEQFF	TGTGCCAGCGTTCGTAATGCCTACAATGAGCAGTTCTTC
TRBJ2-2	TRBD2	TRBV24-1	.	CAIQRGTGELFF	TGTGCCATCCAGCGGGGTACCGGGGAGCTGTTTTTT
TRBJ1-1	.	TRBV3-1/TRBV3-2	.	CASSRARGEAFF	TGTGCCAGCAGCCGAGCCAGGGGAGAAGCTTTCTTT
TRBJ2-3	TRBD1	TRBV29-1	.	CSVGTGGAGTDTQYF	TGCAGCGTGGGGACAGGGGGCGCGGGAACAGATACGCAGTATTTT
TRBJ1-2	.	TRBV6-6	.	CASRTGNYGYTF	TGTGCCAGCAGAACAGGGAACTATGGCTACACCTTC
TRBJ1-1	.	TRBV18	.	CASSPIHRDTEAFF	TGTGCCAGCTCACCTATACACAGGGACACTGAAGCTTTCTTT
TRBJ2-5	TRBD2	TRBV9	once	CASSADRWGVAGSQETQYF	TGTGCCAGCAGCGCCGATCGCTGGGGGGTAGCGGGGAGCCAAGAGACCCAGTACTTC
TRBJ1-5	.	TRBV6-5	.	CASGAPNQPQHF	TGTGCCAGCGGGGCCCCGAATCAGCCCCAGCATTTT
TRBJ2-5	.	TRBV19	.	CATTDRNVQETQYF	TGTGCCACCACCGACAGAAATGTTCAAGAGACCCAGTACTTC
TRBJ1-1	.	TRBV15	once	CATSSQFNTEAFF	TGTGCCACCAGCAGCCAATTTAACACTGAAGCTTTCTTT
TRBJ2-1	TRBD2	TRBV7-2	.	CASRLLAPGEQFF	TGTGCCAGCAGGCTACTAGCGCCCGGCGAGCAGTTCTTC
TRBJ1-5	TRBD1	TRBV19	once	CASQGVEQGAQPQHF	TGTGCCAGCCAAGGGGTCGAGCAGGGGGCACAGCCCCAGCATTTT
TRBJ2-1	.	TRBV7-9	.	CASISPGKANEQFF	TGTGCCAGCATCTCCCCAGGGAAGGCCAATGAGCAGTTCTTC
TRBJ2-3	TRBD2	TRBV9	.	CASSARTSGGIDTQYF	TGTGCCAGCAGCGCCCGGACTAGCGGGGGTATAGATACGCAGTATTTT
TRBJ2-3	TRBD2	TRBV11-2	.	CASSPKTGLAGGTDTQYF	TGTGCCAGCAGCCCAAAGACCGGACTAGCGGGGGGCACAGATACGCAGTATTTT
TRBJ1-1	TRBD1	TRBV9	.	CASSVGQGNTEAFF	TGTGCCAGCAGCGTAGGACAGGGCAACACTGAAGCTTTCTTT
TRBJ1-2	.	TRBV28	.	CASSRQKLGYTF	TGTGCCAGCAGTAGACAGAAACTGGGCTACACCTTC
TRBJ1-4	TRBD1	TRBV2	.	CASRSGTGGEKLFF	TGTGCCAGCAGGTCCGGGACAGGTGGTGAAAAACTGTTTTTT
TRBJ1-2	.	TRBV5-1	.	CASSWGQEAGYTF	TGCGCCAGCAGCTGGGGGCAGGAAGCCGGCTACACCTTC
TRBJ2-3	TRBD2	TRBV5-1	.	CASSLAFPGGPPDTQYF	TGCGCCAGCAGCTTGGCCTTCCCGGGAGGGCCCCCAGATACGCAGTATTTT
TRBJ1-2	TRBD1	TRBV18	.	CASSLRRPTGTANYGYTF	TGTGCCAGCTCACTCAGGAGACCCACAGGGACAGCTAACTATGGCTACACCTTC
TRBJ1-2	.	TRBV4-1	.	CASSQASDSSRPLYGYTF	TGCGCCAGCAGCCAAGCGTCGGACAGTTCTAGGCCCCTCTATGGCTACACCTTC
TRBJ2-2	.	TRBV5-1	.	CASRRTGGLTGELFF	TGCGCCAGCAGGAGGACGGGGGGCCTCACCGGGGAGCTGTTTTTT
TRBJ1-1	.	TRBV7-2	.	CASSVYTKEAEAFF	TGTGCCAGCAGCGTATACACGAAGGAGGCTGAAGCTTTCTTT
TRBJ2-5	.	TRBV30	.	CAWSPGETQYF	TGTGCCTGGAGTCCCGGTGAGACCCAGTACTTC
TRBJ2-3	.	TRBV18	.	CASSPRLSTDTQYF	TGTGCCAGCTCACCACGACTATCCACAGATACGCAGTATTTT
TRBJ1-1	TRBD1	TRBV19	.	CASSWLQGTGTEAFF	TGTGCCAGTAGTTGGTTACAGGGGACGGGAACTGAAGCTTTCTTT
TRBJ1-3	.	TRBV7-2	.	CASSSPLAGSGNTIYF	TGTGCCAGCAGCTCCCCCCTCGCAGGCTCTGGAAACACCATATATTTT
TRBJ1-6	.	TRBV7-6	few	CASRPNAYSPLHF	TGTGCCAGCAGACCTAACGCGTATTCACCCCTCCACTTT
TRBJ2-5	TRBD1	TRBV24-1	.	CATSDLVRTGTQYF	TGTGCCACCAGTGATTTGGTCCGGACAGGGACCCAGTACTTC
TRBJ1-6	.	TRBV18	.	CASSPRQAPIKTPLHF	TGTGCCAGCTCACCAAGGCAGGCCCCTATCAAGACACCCCTCCACTTT
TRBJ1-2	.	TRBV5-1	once	CASSSQGNREGYTF	TGCGCCAGCAGCTCACAAGGTAACAGGGAAGGCTACACCTTC
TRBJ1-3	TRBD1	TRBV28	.	CASTETGGASGNTIYF	TGTGCCAGCACCGAGACAGGGGGCGCCTCTGGAAACACCATATATTTT
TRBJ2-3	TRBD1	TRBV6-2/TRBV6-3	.	CASSYRRTGDTQYF	TGTGCCAGCAGTTACCGACGGACAGGGGATACGCAGTATTTT
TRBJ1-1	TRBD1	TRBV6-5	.	CASIYRGRDTEAFF	TGTGCCAGCATTTACAGGGGGAGAGACACTGAAGCTTTCTTT
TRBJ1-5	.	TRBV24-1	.	CATSGAEFSNQPQHF	TGTGCCACCAGTGGGGCAGAATTTAGCAATCAGCCCCAGCATTTT
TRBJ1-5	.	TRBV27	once	CASSQGVGFGNQPQHF	TGTGCCAGCAGCCAAGGGGTGGGATTTGGCAATCAGCCCCAGCATTTT